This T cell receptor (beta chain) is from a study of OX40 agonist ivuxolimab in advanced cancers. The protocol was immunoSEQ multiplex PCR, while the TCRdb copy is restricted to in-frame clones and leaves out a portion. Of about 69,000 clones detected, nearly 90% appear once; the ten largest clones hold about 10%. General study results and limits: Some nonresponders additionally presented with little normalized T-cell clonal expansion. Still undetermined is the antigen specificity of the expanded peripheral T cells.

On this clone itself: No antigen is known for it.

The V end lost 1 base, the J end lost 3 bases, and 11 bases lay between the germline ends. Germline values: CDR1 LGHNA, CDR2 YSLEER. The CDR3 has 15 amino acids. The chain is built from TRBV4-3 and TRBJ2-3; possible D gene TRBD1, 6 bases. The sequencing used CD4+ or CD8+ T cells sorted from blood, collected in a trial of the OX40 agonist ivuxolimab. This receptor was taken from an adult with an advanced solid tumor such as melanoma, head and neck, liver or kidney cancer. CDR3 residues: CASSQGTRGTDTQYF. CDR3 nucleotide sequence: TGCGCCAGCAGCCAAGGAACCAGGGGAACAGATACGCAGTATTTT.